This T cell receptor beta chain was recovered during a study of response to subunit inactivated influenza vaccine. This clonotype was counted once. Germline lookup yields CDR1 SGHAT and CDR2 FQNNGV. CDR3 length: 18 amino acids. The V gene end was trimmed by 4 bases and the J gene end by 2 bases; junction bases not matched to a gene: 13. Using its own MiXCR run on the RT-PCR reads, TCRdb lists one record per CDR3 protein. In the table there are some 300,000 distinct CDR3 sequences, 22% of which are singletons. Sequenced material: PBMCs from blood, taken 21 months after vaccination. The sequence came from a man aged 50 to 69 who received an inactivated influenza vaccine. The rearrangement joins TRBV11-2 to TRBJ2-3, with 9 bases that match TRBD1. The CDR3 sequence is CASSSPKGQGLSTDTQYF. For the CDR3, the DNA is TGTGCCAGCAGCTCCCCGAAAGGACAGGGGCTATCCACAGATACGCAGTATTTT.